The 26 T cell receptor beta chains below come from one sample, sequenced in a study of CD8 T cells in Susac syndrome. Reverse transcription of roughly 0.5 to 1 ug RNA was performed with random hexamers. TCRdb processed the immunoSEQ multiplex PCR reads anew with MiXCR; each CDR3 protein has one entry. The sample includes approximately 120,000 distinct CDR3 sequences, approximately 96% of them seen just once. The material sequenced was CD4+ T cells from PBMCs. All receptors come from a human donor in good health.

The genes are TRBV19 and TRBJ2-5, with 9 nucleotides matching TRBD1. Germline CDR1 and CDR2: LNHDA and SQIVND (reference sequence). This CDR3 has 15 residues. V shed 5 bases and J 5 bases; nucleotides not matched to a gene: 9. CDR3 amino acids: CASSAHRGREETQYF. The CDR3 DNA reads TGTGCCAGTAGTGCCCACAGGGGGCGCGAGGAGACCCAGTACTTC.

This chain uses TRBV9 with TRBJ2-2; unclear D gene. The V end lost 4 bases, the J end lost 4 bases, and 14 bases lay between the germline ends. This CDR3 spans 15 amino acids. Germline V gene data show CDR1 as SGDLS and CDR2 as YYNGEE. CDR3 protein: CASSRPLSATGELFF. In nucleotides, the CDR3 is TGTGCCAGCAGCCGTCCACTGTCGGCCACCGGGGAGCTGTTTTTT.

The chain joins TRBV19 to TRBJ2-1; 10 bases are shared with TRBD1. V lost 6 bases, J lost 3 bases, and 5 bases stayed unmatched. Germline CDR1 is LNHDA and CDR2 is SQIVND (reference sequence). The length of the CDR3 is 15 residues. DNA of the CDR3: TGTGCCAGTAGGGGCCGGGACAGGGGCTACAATGAGCAGTTCTTC. Protein sequence: CASRGRDRGYNEQFF.

The chain carries TRBV5-1 and TRBJ1-4, with D possibly TRBD1 on 6 matching bases. Trimming removed 4 bases at V and 1 base at J, with 8 bases between. The germline gives CDR1 SGHRS, CDR2 YFSETQ. This CDR3 has 14 residues. The CDR3 is CASSIRGTNEKLFF. CDR3 nucleotides: TGCGCCAGCAGCATCAGGGGAACTAATGAAAAACTGTTTTTT.

The genes are TRBV18 and TRBJ1-1; tentative D call: TRBD1 (5 bases). In germline, CDR1 is KGHSH, CDR2 LQKENI. CDR3 size: 15 residues. Trimming left V 5 bases short and J 2 bases short, with 15 bases between. In DNA, the CDR3 is TGTGCCAGCTCAGTGAGGGGTGCGGGTAACACTGAAGCTTTCTTT. Residues: CASSVRGAGNTEAFF.

The chain couples TRBV5-1 to TRBJ2-1; either TRBD1 or TRBD2 may supply D (5 bases each). Germline V CDR1 and CDR2: SGHRS, YFSETQ. The V end lost 4 bases, the J end lost 4 bases, and 15 bases lay between the germline ends. This CDR3 is 15 amino acids long. CDR3 bases: TGCGCCAGCAGCGCCGGGACCTTTGGATACAATGAGCAGTTCTTC. Its translation is CASSAGTFGYNEQFF. Full variable domain (rest looked up from reference TRBV5-1 and TRBJ2-1): KAGVTQTPRYLIKTRGQQVTLSCSPISGHRSVSWYQQTPGQGLQFLFEYFSETQRNKGNFPGRFSGRQFSNSRSEMNVSTLELGDSALYLCASSAGTFGYNEQFFGPGTRLTVL.

Comment on this clonotype: One end of the junction fails to match germline, which may point to a read error. The V and J genes are TRBV3-1 and TRBJ2-7; no firm D call. Germline values: CDR1 LGHDT, CDR2 YNNKEL (reference sequence). This CDR3 is 12 amino acids long. CDR3 in amino acids: CASSQVTYQQYF. The CDR3 DNA follows: TGTGCCAGCAGCCAAGTTACCTACCAGCAGTACTTC.

V and J are TRBV6-6 and TRBJ2-2, with 12 bases fitting TRBD2. The CDR3 spans 16 residues. CDR1 is MNHNY and CDR2 is SVGAGI in the germline V gene (reference sequence). V lost 2 bases, J lost 6 bases, and 4 bases stayed unmatched. This CDR3 reads CASSYPTSGSAGELFF. CDR3 nucleotides: TGTGCCAGCAGTTACCCGACTAGCGGGAGTGCCGGGGAGCTGTTTTTT.

This chain joins TRBV18 and TRBJ2-7; D is unclear. The CDR3 is 15 amino acids. Trimming removed 3 bases from V and 5 bases from J, with 17 bases in between. Per the germline V gene, CDR1 is KGHSH and CDR2 is LQKENI. CDR3 nucleotide sequence: TGTGCCAGCTCACCGAGCACCAGGACCCCGAACGAGCAGTACTTC. Protein sequence: CASSPSTRTPNEQYF. The full variable domain, with the rest looked up from reference TRBV18 and TRBJ2-7, is NAGVMQNPRHLVRRRGQEARLRCSPMKGHSHVYWYRQLPEEGLKFMVYLQKENIIDESGMPKERFSAEFPKEGPSILRIQQVVRGDSAAYFCASSPSTRTPNEQYFGPGTRLTVT.

J is TRBJ2-2 and V is TRBV20-1, with 7 bases aligning to TRBD1. Germline lookup yields CDR1 DFQATT and CDR2 SNEGSKA (reference sequence). V dropped 1 base and J dropped 6; count of bases not matched to a gene: 11. The CDR3 has 16 amino acids. The CDR3 nucleotides are TGCAGTGCTAGAGTGCCCGACAGGGTAGACCCCGGGGAGCTGTTTTTT. It encodes CSARVPDRVDPGELFF.

CDR3 loop: CASSLSGRDPAYEQYF. As DNA, the CDR3 is TGTGCCAGCAGCTTGTCCGGGCGAGACCCCGCCTACGAGCAGTACTTC. The genes are TRBV7-2 and TRBJ2-7, with D uncertain. V shed 3 bases and J shed 2 bases, with 17 bases lying between them. CDR1 and CDR2 from the germline V gene are SGHTA and FQGNSA. The CDR3 length is 16 residues.

J is TRBJ2-3 and V is TRBV11-2, with D hard to call. With 8 bases removed from V and 0 bases from J, the gap between germline ends came to 9 bases. The CDR3 has 13 residues. CDR1 and CDR2 from the germline V gene are SGHAT and FQNNGV. This CDR3 reads CASGPYSTDTQYF. DNA for the CDR3: TGTGCCAGCGGACCTTATAGCACAGATACGCAGTATTTT.

J is TRBJ1-1 and V is TRBV12-3 or TRBV12-4, with D hard to call. The V end lost 3 bases, the J end lost 1 base, and 6 bases lay between the germline ends. CDR3 length equals 13 residues. The CDR3 bases are TGTGCCAGCAGTTTTCAGGAGAACACTGAAGCTTTCTTT. Residues: CASSFQENTEAFF.

The chain uses TRBV18 and TRBJ1-4, with D perhaps TRBD1 (6 bases). V lost 1 base, J lost 5 bases, and 14 bases lay in between. CDR3 length: 16 amino acids. Germline V gene lookup returns CDR1 KGHSH and CDR2 LQKENI. CDR3 coding DNA: TGTGCCAGCTCACCACGGCCCACAGGGATCAATGAAAAACTGTTTTTT. It is translated as CASSPRPTGINEKLFF.

The chain uses TRBV13 and TRBJ2-5; D unclear. Trimming stripped 3 bases from V and 1 base from J, with 12 bases between. The germline V gene encodes CDR1 PRHDT and CDR2 FYEKMQ (reference sequence). This CDR3 spans 15 amino acids. CDR3 in amino acids: CASSFGSQIQETQYF. The CDR3, as DNA: TGTGCCAGCAGCTTCGGGTCCCAGATCCAAGAGACCCAGTACTTC.

This rearrangement joins TRBV4-1 to TRBJ2-1; 14 bases line up with TRBD2. V shed 3 bases and J 1 base; nucleotides not matched to a gene: 2. Germline values: CDR1 MGHRA, CDR2 YSYEKL. The CDR3 covers 17 residues. CDR3 residues: CASSQGLAGVSYNEQFF. In DNA form, the CDR3 reads TGCGCCAGCAGCCAGGGACTAGCGGGAGTTTCCTACAATGAGCAGTTCTTC.

This chain links TRBV7-2 with TRBJ2-7, with D tentatively TRBD2 (6 bases). CDR3 length: 15 amino acids. Germline V gene sequence: CDR1 SGHTA, CDR2 FQGNSA. The germline V and J ends were trimmed by 3 bases and 2 bases, with 14 bases remaining between them. The CDR3: CASSFLGTPTYEQYF. The CDR3 DNA reads as TGTGCCAGCAGCTTCCTAGGGACTCCGACCTACGAGCAGTACTTC.

This chain uses TRBV5-1 with TRBJ1-1; D call uncertain. Germline-derived CDR1 and CDR2 are SGHRS and YFSETQ. The CDR3 totals 14 residues. V lost 5 bases to trimming and J lost 5 bases, with 16 bases between them. Here the CDR3 DNA reads TGCGCCAGCAGTATCGAGCGGTCGGTAACTGAAGCTTTCTTT. Amino acid sequence: CASSIERSVTEAFF.

This chain uses TRBV20-1 with TRBJ1-4; a possible D gene is TRBD1 (6 bases). Trimming removed 0 bases at V and 3 bases at J, with 11 bases between. The CDR3 contains 15 residues. CDR1 and CDR2 from the germline V gene are DFQATT and SNEGSKA (reference sequence). CDR3: CSARDPTGANEKLFF. The CDR3 nucleotides read TGCAGTGCTAGAGATCCGACAGGAGCTAATGAAAAACTGTTTTTT.

The genes are TRBV10-3 and TRBJ2-2; TRBD1 matches at 8 bases. Germline CDR1 reads ENHRY; CDR2 reads SYGVKD. The CDR3 has 14 amino acids. Trimming removed 8 bases from V and 1 base from J; junction bases left unmatched: 3. CDR3: CAIAGTGNTGELFF. DNA for the CDR3: TGTGCCATCGCGGGGACAGGGAACACCGGGGAGCTGTTTTTT.

The chain is built from TRBV7-8 and TRBJ2-7; D remains unclear. The CDR3 covers 16 residues. Germline CDR1 reads SGHVS; CDR2 reads FQNEAQ. V was pared by 3 bases and J by 0 bases, with 15 bases between. CDR3 DNA sequence: TGTGCCAGCAGCTTCGTCTCCGGAATGAGCTCCTACGAGCAGTACTTC. Its protein is CASSFVSGMSSYEQYF.

J is TRBJ1-2 and V is TRBV25-1, with D maybe TRBD1 (6 bases). The CDR3 covers 15 residues. The germline CDR1 and CDR2 sequences are MGHDK and SYGVNS. V was clipped by 4 bases and J by 1 base, with 13 bases between them. The CDR3: CASSGTGTFNYGYTF. DNA of the CDR3: TGTGCCAGCAGTGGAACAGGGACCTTTAACTATGGCTACACCTTC.

V usage is TRBV19 and J usage is TRBJ2-2; D gene ambiguous. The CDR3 runs 13 residues. Trimming took 8 bases from V and 4 from J, leaving 11 bases between them. CDR1 and CDR2 from the germline V gene are LNHDA and SQIVND (reference sequence). The CDR3 spells CASSTFSTGELFF. CDR3 coding DNA: TGTGCCAGTTCGACATTTTCCACCGGGGAGCTGTTTTTT.

The sample holds a few counts of this clonotype. The chain is built from TRBV10-3 and TRBJ2-7, with TRBD1 identical over 9 bases. Trimming took 6 bases from V and 5 from J; bases not matched to a gene: 5. The CDR3 is 13 amino acids. The germline V gene has CDR1 ENHRY and CDR2 SYGVKD. The CDR3 nucleotides read TGTGCCATCAGGCGGGACAGGGAAGACGAGCAGTACTTC. Its protein is CAIRRDREDEQYF.

The V gene is TRBV7-6, the J gene TRBJ1-1; TRBD1 aligns across 10 bases. Trimming removed 4 bases from V and 1 base from J; junction bases left unmatched: 6. Germline-derived CDR1 and CDR2 are SGHVS and FNYEAQ. CDR3 length: 16 amino acids. In DNA, the CDR3 is TGTGCCAGCAGCTCATCTCGGACAGGGGGGAACACTGAAGCTTTCTTT. Translated, it gives CASSSSRTGGNTEAFF.

The chain joins TRBV7-2 to TRBJ2-7; D is unclear. V was shortened by 6 bases and J by 3 bases, with 15 bases between the two germline ends. Germline-derived CDR1 and CDR2 are SGHTA and FQGNSA. The CDR3 runs to 14 residues. The CDR3 protein is CASSNRVAGYEQYF. DNA for the CDR3: TGTGCCAGCAGTAACCGCGTGGCAGGCTACGAGCAGTACTTC.